The 26 T cell receptor beta chains below come from one sample, sequenced in a study of blood T cells in healthy people across ages. It was with a sample-barcoded 5' primer and a J-beta primer mix that a second PCR of roughly 7 to 11 cycles was run. TCRdb called the 5' RACE reads again in MiXCR, with one record for every CDR3 protein. The table lists 750,000 or so distinct CDR3 sequences, around a quarter of them singletons. These data also featured in a second study, about T cells of mothers and their children.

Specimen: blood. The receptors come from a boy between 10 and 17 years old in good health.

The chain has TRBV10-3 and TRBJ2-1, with D perhaps TRBD1 or TRBD2 (7 bases each). The CDR3 extends over 14 amino acids. The germline gives CDR1 ENHRY, CDR2 SYGVKD. With 6 bases removed from V and 4 bases from J, the gap between germline ends came to 13 bases. The CDR3 DNA reads as TGTGCCATCAGGGGAGGGGGCACATACAATGAGCAGTTCTTC. This codes for CAIRGGGTYNEQFF.

This clonotype appeared a single time. This sequence joins TRBV21-1 and TRBJ2-1; the table's D call TRBD2 went unverified against the DNA. TRBV21-1 has pseudogene status. The CDR3 covers 16 residues. The CDR3 DNA is TGTGCCAGCAGCGAGTACCGGGAACAATTTTACAATGAGCAGTTCTTC. This gives the protein CASSEYREQFYNEQFF.

This clonotype has just a few counts. The genes are TRBV5-1 and TRBJ2-5; D is uncertain. The better agreement between TRBJ2-1 and the DNA end casts doubt on the J call. The germline V gene encodes CDR1 SGHRS and CDR2 YFSETQ. There are 16 residues in the CDR3. The CDR3 coding sequence is TGCGCCAGCAGCTTGGGAGTCGGGCAAGGCTTCAATGAGCAGTTCTTC. It specifies CASSLGVGQGFNEQFF.

This clonotype was recorded a few times. The chain joins TRBV7-2 to TRBJ1-1; D gene ambiguous. This CDR3 comprises 11 residues. From germline, CDR1 is SGHTA and CDR2 FQGNSA. Trimming left V 8 bases short and J 4 bases short, with 8 bases between. The CDR3 sequence is CASATSTEAFF. In DNA, the CDR3 is TGTGCCAGCGCTACGAGCACTGAAGCTTTCTTT.

This clonotype has just a few counts. The chain carries TRBV24-1 and TRBJ2-5, with D tentatively TRBD2 (5 bases). Per the germline V gene, CDR1 is KGHDR and CDR2 is SFDVKD. The V and J ends lost 4 bases and 0 bases respectively, with 11 bases between them. CDR3 length equals 15 residues. CDR3 nucleotides: TGTGCCACCAGTGAGAAGGGAGCGTACCAAGAGACCCAGTACTTC. It translates to CATSEKGAYQETQYF.

This clonotype was counted at least ten times. The chain carries TRBV24-1 and TRBJ2-2; 7 nucleotides align to TRBD1. CDR1 and CDR2 (germline): KGHDR, SFDVKD. Unmatched junction bases numbered 8, after V lost 4 bases and J lost 4 bases. This CDR3 is 16 amino acids long. CDR3 loop: CATSDSTGFITGELFF. CDR3 nucleotides: TGTGCCACCAGTGACTCGACAGGGTTCATCACCGGGGAGCTGTTTTTT.

The chain links TRBV7-6 to TRBJ2-1; 8 nucleotides match TRBD2. Trimming at V came to 4 bases and at J to 6 bases, leaving 14 bases not matched to a gene. The CDR3 runs to 17 residues. Germline CDR1 is SGHVS and CDR2 is FNYEAQ. The CDR3 DNA reads TGTGCCAGCAGCTCTCGCTGGCAGCGGGAGATCCCCAATGAGCAGTTCTTC. Its protein is CASSSRWQREIPNEQFF. The full variable domain, its missing parts supplied by reference TRBV7-6 and TRBJ2-1, is GAGVSQSPRYKVTKRGQDVALRCDPISGHVSLYWYRQALGQGPEFLTYFNYEAQQDKSGLPNDRFSAERPEGSISTLTIQRTEQRDSAMYRCASSSRWQREIPNEQFFGPGTRLTVL.

This clonotype has a handful of counts. The rearrangement joins TRBV6-5 to TRBJ1-1; 8 positions agree with TRBD1. Trimming at V came to 6 bases and at J to 6 bases, leaving 9 bases not matched to a gene. CDR3 size: 14 residues. Looked up from germline, CDR1 is MNHEY and CDR2 is SVGAGI. This chain's CDR3 is CASSRATGGPEAFF. The DNA of the CDR3 is TGTGCCAGCAGCCGAGCAACAGGGGGGCCTGAAGCTTTCTTT.

This clonotype was counted only a few times. This chain uses TRBV3-1 with TRBJ2-3; 12 nucleotides line up with TRBD2. The CDR3 length is 14 residues. Germline V gene sequence: CDR1 LGHDT, CDR2 YNNKEL (reference sequence). After removal of 3 bases from V and 6 bases from J, the junction contained 1 base not matched to a gene. The CDR3 DNA reads as TGTGCCAGCAGCCACCTAGCGGGAGGGGATACGCAGTATTTT. Protein product: CASSHLAGGDTQYF.

The table lists this clonotype with many counts. The gene calls are TRBV6-2 or TRBV6-3 and TRBJ2-7, with D possibly called TRBD1 or TRBD2 (6 bases each). V lost 5 bases, J lost 3 bases, and 17 bases lay in between. Per the germline V gene, CDR1 is MNHEY and CDR2 is SVGEGT. The CDR3 spans 15 residues. In DNA form, the CDR3 reads TGTGCCAGCAGTCCAGGGGTTGTGGGGGGCTACGAGCAGTACTTC. Amino acids: CASSPGVVGGYEQYF.

This clonotype was seen a handful of times. The rearrangement links TRBV5-1 to TRBJ1-1; D remains ambiguous. The germline gives CDR1 SGHRS, CDR2 YFSETQ. V was clipped by 4 bases and J by 2 bases, with 33 bases between them. The CDR3 length is 21 residues. In nucleotides, the CDR3 is TGCGCCAGCAGCCCCGCTTTTGCCTCAAGGTCGTGGATTGGGAGTAACACTGAAGCTTTCTTT. This encodes CASSPAFASRSWIGSNTEAFF. The whole variable domain, filled in from reference TRBV5-1 and TRBJ1-1, reads KAGVTQTPRYLIKTRGQQVTLSCSPISGHRSVSWYQQTPGQGLQFLFEYFSETQRNKGNFPGRFSGRQFSNSRSEMNVSTLELGDSALYLCASSPAFASRSWIGSNTEAFFGQGTRLTVV.

This clonotype was picked up a small number of times. The CDR3 loop reads CASSQVAGGISYNEQFF. For the CDR3, the DNA is TGTGCCAGCAGTCAAGTAGCGGGGGGGATATCCTACAATGAGCAGTTCTTC. This chain joins TRBV28 and TRBJ2-1; TRBD2 matches 11 bases. The J segment lost 1 base and the V segment lost 5 bases, leaving 7 bases of the junction unmatched. The CDR3 length is 17 residues. The germline V gene encodes CDR1 MDHEN and CDR2 SYDVKM.

This clonotype was counted a few times. The DNA of the CDR3 is TGCAGTGCTAGACTTCGGGACAGGATCAATGAGCAGTTCTTC. Its translation: CSARLRDRINEQFF. The rearrangement uses TRBV20-1 and TRBJ2-1; TRBD1 matches at 8 bases. In germline, CDR1 is DFQATT, CDR2 SNEGSKA (reference sequence). The length of the CDR3 is 14 residues. Losses at the gene ends were 2 bases for V and 6 bases for J; bases not matched to a gene: 6.

In DNA, the CDR3 is TGCGCCAGCAGCCAAGATTGGAGGGGGACCCTACAAGAGACCCAGTACTTC. This gives the protein CASSQDWRGTLQETQYF. The gene calls are TRBV4-1 and TRBJ2-5, with D tentatively TRBD1 or TRBD2 (6 bases each). Germline V CDR1 and CDR2: MGHRA, YSYEKL. Trimming removed 0 bases at V and 2 bases at J, with 16 bases between. The CDR3 has 17 residues.

This chain connects TRBV6-2 or TRBV6-3 to TRBJ2-7, with D maybe TRBD1 (6 bases). Germline assignment: CDR1 MNHEY and CDR2 SVGEGT. The CDR3 is made up of 14 amino acids. V shed 9 bases and J shed 5 bases, with 20 bases lying between them. The DNA for the CDR3 is TGTGCCAGTTTCAAACAGGGAAGTCCCCACGAGCAGTACTTC. Protein product: CASFKQGSPHEQYF.

This rearrangement joins TRBV28 to TRBJ2-1; D uncertain. Trimming took 11 bases from V and 0 from J, leaving 11 bases between them. Germline values: CDR1 MDHEN, CDR2 SYDVKM. The CDR3 totals 13 residues. The CDR3 protein is CAGMSGSYNEQFF. The CDR3, as DNA: TGTGCCGGCATGTCGGGCTCCTACAATGAGCAGTTCTTC.

The chain links TRBV20-1 to TRBJ2-5; D uncertain. The J call may be in error: the DNA end matches TRBJ2-7 better. CDR1 and CDR2 (germline): DFQATT, SNEGSKA (reference sequence). The CDR3 totals 13 residues. The CDR3 loop is CSARSNHSYEQYF. The CDR3 coding sequence is TGCAGTGCTAGATCAAACCACTCCTACGAGCAGTACTTC.

The gene calls are TRBV5-5 and TRBJ2-3, with D perhaps matching TRBD2 (6 bases). Germline values: CDR1 SGHKS, CDR2 YYEKEE (reference sequence). This CDR3 has 17 amino acids. Trimming stripped 2 bases from V and 3 bases from J, with 19 bases between. The CDR3 nucleotides read TGTGCCAGCAGCTTCGGGGACGTGCGGGGCGCGACAGATACGCAGTATTTT. Translated, it gives CASSFGDVRGATDTQYF.

The chain couples TRBV7-6 to TRBJ2-3; TRBD2 matches 10 bases. CDR3 size: 16 residues. The germline CDR1 and CDR2 sequences are SGHVS and FNYEAQ. The V segment lost 3 bases and the J segment 0 bases; nucleotides outside the gene matches: 3. The CDR3 nucleotides read TGTGCCAGCAGCTTGAGAGCGGGGGGGAGCACAGATACGCAGTATTTT. Residues: CASSLRAGGSTDTQYF.

This clonotype has a handful of counts. CDR3 protein: CASSSPGNSPLHF. In DNA form, the CDR3 reads TGTGCCAGCAGCTCACCCGGGAATTCACCCCTCCACTTT. V usage is TRBV7-9 and J usage is TRBJ1-6; D gene ambiguous. Germline CDR1 reads SEHNR; CDR2 reads FQNEAQ (reference sequence). This CDR3 has 13 residues. V was clipped by 4 bases and J by 7 bases, with 8 bases between them.

This clonotype was observed a handful of times. This CDR3 is CASSFGGAREKLFF. CDR3 nucleotides: TGCGCCAGCAGCTTTGGGGGGGCGCGTGAAAAACTGTTTTTT. The genes are TRBV5-1 and TRBJ1-4; D perhaps matches TRBD1 (6 bases). Trimming removed 2 bases from V and 7 bases from J, with 12 bases in between. The CDR3 runs 14 residues. Germline V gives CDR1 SGHRS, CDR2 YFSETQ.

V is TRBV5-1 and J is TRBJ1-5; 7 nucleotides align to TRBD1. With V trimmed by 7 bases and J by 0 bases, 7 bases remained unmatched. This CDR3 has 15 residues. From germline, CDR1 is SGHRS and CDR2 YFSETQ. In DNA, the CDR3 is TGCGCCAGCTCCGAACAGGGGTCTAGCAATCAGCCCCAGCATTTT. It yields the protein CASSEQGSSNQPQHF.

J is TRBJ2-7 and V is TRBV20-1; 8 bases are a match to TRBD2. CDR3 size: 18 residues. In germline, CDR1 is DFQATT, CDR2 SNEGSKA (reference sequence). Trimming cost V 0 bases and J 7 bases; bases outside gene matches: 20. The CDR3 sequence: CSARDLDSSGGPPGEQYF. Here the CDR3 DNA reads TGCAGTGCTAGAGATCTGGACTCAAGCGGGGGACCTCCAGGAGAGCAGTACTTC.

The table lists this clonotype with many counts. V and J are TRBV7-2 and TRBJ2-5; D unresolved. The CDR3 consists of 11 residues. CDR1 and CDR2 from the germline V gene are SGHTA and FQGNSA. Trimming shortened V by 6 bases and J by 1 base, and 3 bases separated the two germline ends. The CDR3, as DNA: TGTGCCAGCAGACTCCAAGAGACCCAGTACTTC. Translation: CASRLQETQYF.

This chain uses TRBV7-9 with TRBJ2-7; D unclear. The germline CDR1 and CDR2 sequences are SEHNR and FQNEAQ (reference sequence). The CDR3 length is 13 residues. The ends were cut back, 3 bases at V and 2 bases at J, with 8 bases in the middle. The CDR3 reads CASSFAGPYEQYF. CDR3 bases: TGTGCCAGCAGCTTCGCCGGCCCCTACGAGCAGTACTTC.

The J gene is TRBJ2-1, the V gene TRBV21-1; the listed D gene, TRBD2, was not tested against the DNA. TRBV21-1 is a documented pseudogene. The CDR3 covers 17 residues. The CDR3 region has the DNA TGTGCCAGCAGCAAAAGCGAACTAGCGGGAGGGGACAATGAGCAGTTCTTC. As protein: CASSKSELAGGDNEQFF.